The T cell receptor beta chain described here comes from a study of blood T cells in healthy people across ages (dated by TCRdb to between 2015 and 2016). For the study in its entirety: In model experiments, template switching captured about one uniquely barcoded TCR beta cDNA molecule for every two T cells. The study measured age-related changes in TCR beta repertoire diversity using deep sequencing normalized with unique cDNA molecular identifiers. Donors were grouped into four age groups: young (average approximately 15 years), middle-aged (roughly 40), aged (around 60) and long-lived (around 82). To avoid experimental bias, donors of different ages were distributed randomly across sequencing lanes. For two donors (one aged 18 to 29 and one aged 80 or older), the study analyzed two additional independent replicas of 1 million unique cDNA reads from the same blood draw.

Library preparation was by 5' RACE. Instrument used: Illumina HiSeq 2500. The second PCR ran for about 7 to 11 cycles and used a J-beta primer mix along with a sample-barcoded 5' primer. Each TCR beta cDNA molecule received a unique molecular identifier from a template-switch 5' adaptor carrying 12 random nucleotides. Each sample yielded at least 3 million CDR3-containing paired-end reads. The Mint cDNA synthesis kit, primed by a TRBC-specific oligonucleotide, was used to synthesize first-strand cDNA from all RNA. All cDNA was treated with uracil-DNA glycosylase and then went through a first 18-cycle PCR with the universal primers M1SS and BC2_uni_R. Per the authors' processing: For normalization, 1 million high-quality reads, each with a distinct molecular identifier, were randomly selected from each sample. Reads sharing molecular identifiers were discarded rather than binned into consensus sequences. CDR3 identification, clonotype clustering and error correction used MiTCR with a Q25 quality threshold and the strictest error-elimination algorithm. A nonparametric unseen species model with Euler transformation was used to estimate lower-bound total TCR beta diversity. TCRdb took the public reads, trimmed them with fastp at Q25, ran MiXCR for clone calling and kept in-frame beta chains. All rows with the same CDR3 protein become a single entry with the most common DNA and genes. The V and J calls were determined by TCRdb, not by the authors. This sample gives about 1.5 million distinct CDR3 sequences in total; 42% of them show up just once. The top ten clones comprise about 4% of the sample.

For this clonotype: No cognate antigen has been identified for it. There are no base qualities to consult, and no much larger clone falls within one base.

The CDR3 runs 15 residues from the cysteine to the phenylalanine. CDR3 DNA only is kept here, 45 bases in frame from base 1. V was cut back by 4 bases and J by 0 bases, leaving a gap of 7 bases between them. Study-wide findings and limitations: The CMV infection status of donors was not known, potentially confounding age-related changes in expanded clonotypes. Total diversity estimates from one million sequenced T cells were considered lower bounds and underestimates. Compared with the aged group, the long-lived group had more naive CD4+ T cells, fewer expanded clones and increased TCR diversity, suggesting age selection. Conclusive comparison of naive and antigen-experienced compartments was prevented by the profiling of bulk unsorted PBMCs. The percentage of naive T cells measured by flow cytometry correlated strongly with observed TCR beta diversity. Observed TCR beta diversity per million T cells fell roughly linearly with age, and a significant reduction was already apparent by age roughly 40.

Systemically healthy Caucasian individuals from Russia, over 30 in total and aged roughly 6 to 100 years, were included as donors. Roughly 10 milliliters of peripheral blood were collected from each donor into EDTA-treated Vacutainer tubes. Ficoll-Paque density-gradient centrifugation was used to isolate PBMCs, with at least 6 million obtained per sample. Total RNA, at least 6 micrograms per sample, was extracted from PBMCs with Trizol reagent. Naive CD45RAhigh/CD27high T cell percentages were measured by flow cytometry on a PBMC aliquot from every donor. The sequenced sample was blood. The TCR was taken from a woman between 18 and 30 years old in good health. Rearrangement joined TRBV12-3 or TRBV12-4 to TRBJ2-6, and the D gene may be TRBD2, 5 bases matching. The DNA reads as follows: TGTGCCAGCAGTTGGGAGAGCTCTGGGGCCAACGTCCTGACTTTC. It is translated as CASSWESSGANVLTF.